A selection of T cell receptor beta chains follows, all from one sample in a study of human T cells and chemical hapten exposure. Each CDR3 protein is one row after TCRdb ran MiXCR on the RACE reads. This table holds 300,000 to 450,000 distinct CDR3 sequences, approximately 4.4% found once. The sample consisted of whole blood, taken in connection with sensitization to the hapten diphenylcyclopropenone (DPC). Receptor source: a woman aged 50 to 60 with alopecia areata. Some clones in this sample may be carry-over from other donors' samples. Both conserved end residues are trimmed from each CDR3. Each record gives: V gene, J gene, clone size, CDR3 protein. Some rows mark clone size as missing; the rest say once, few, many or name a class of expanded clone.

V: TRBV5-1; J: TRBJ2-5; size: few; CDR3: ASSLPLNRVQETQY
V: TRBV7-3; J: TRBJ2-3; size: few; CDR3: ASSFPSGGGTDTQY
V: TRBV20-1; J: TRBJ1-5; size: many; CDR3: SATEDSNQPQH
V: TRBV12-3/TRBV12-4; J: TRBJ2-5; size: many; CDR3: ASSLPQLPETQY
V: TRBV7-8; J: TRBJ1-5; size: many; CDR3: ASSFTVWTGSNQPQH
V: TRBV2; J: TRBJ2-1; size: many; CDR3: ATRRLYPNEQF
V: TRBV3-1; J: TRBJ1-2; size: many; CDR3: ASSQGGQFYGYT
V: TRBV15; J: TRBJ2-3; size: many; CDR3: ATSEEIPTDTQY
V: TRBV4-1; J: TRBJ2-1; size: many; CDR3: ASSPRVSGYNEQF
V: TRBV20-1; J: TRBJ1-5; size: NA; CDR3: SASGLGNQPQH
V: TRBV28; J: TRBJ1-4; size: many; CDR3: ASSLTGKNEKLF
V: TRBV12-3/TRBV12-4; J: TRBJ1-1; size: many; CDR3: ASSKRTEAF
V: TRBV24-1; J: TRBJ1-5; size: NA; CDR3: ATSLQGGQPQH
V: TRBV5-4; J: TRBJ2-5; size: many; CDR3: ASSLASSQETQY
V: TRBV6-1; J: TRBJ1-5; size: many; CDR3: ASSEDPFSNQPQH
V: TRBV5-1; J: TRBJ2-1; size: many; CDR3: ASSLPGDEQF
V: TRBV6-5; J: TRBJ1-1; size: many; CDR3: ASSYSDRLDTEAF
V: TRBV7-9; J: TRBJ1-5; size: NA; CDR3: ASSSYQGIGSNQPRH
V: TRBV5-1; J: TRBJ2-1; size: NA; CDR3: ASSTTSGIYNEQF
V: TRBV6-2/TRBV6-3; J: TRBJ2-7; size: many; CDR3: ASKTPRSGTTISYEQY
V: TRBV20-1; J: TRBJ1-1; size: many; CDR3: SARGDQGPTEAF
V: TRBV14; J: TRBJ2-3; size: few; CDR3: ASSHRQGPHTQY
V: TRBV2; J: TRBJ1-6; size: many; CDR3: ASSPFTSYNSPLH
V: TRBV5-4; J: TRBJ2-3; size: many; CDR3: ASSLDDTDTQY
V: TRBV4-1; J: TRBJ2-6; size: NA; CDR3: ASSQGLELSGANVLT
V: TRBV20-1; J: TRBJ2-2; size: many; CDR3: SASGGIRTGELF
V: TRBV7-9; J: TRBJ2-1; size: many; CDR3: ASLGTNEQF
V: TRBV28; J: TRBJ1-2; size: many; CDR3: ASRSGLGGYT
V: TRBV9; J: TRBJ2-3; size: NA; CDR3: ASSTGLAGGLVDTQY
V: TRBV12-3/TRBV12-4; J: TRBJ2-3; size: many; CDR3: ASRASENTQY
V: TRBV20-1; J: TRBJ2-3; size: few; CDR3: SASFGGTEDTQY
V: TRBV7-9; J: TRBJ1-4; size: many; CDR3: ASSRGNEKLF
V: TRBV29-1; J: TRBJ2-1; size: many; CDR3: SVEYRVLNEQF
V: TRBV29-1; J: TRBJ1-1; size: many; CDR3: SVPGGTEAF
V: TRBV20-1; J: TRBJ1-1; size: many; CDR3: SARDLAQGGADTEAF
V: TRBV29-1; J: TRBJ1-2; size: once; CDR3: SGRQGAYGYT
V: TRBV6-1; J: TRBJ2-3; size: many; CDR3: ASRSNYGDTQY
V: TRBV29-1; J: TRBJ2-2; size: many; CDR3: SVMGQGARGQNTGELF
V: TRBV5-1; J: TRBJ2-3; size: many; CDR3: ASSLADSRTDTQY
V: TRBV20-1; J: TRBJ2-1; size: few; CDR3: SAETLGGSYNEQF
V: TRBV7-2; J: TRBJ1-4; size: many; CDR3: ASSMQGAYNEKLF
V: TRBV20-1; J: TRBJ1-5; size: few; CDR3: SAREVIGNQPQH
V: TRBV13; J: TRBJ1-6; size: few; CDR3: ASSLGRNNSPLH
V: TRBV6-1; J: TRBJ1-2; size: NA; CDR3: ASSEMAAGGAGYT
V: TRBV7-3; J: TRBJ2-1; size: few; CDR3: ASSSGGGSYNEQF
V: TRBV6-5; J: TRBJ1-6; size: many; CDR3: ASSYTPGTGVYNSPLH
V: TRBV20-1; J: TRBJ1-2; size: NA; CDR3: SATLQEPNYGYT
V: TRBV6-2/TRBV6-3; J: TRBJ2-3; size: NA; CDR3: ASSYPGSLRRDTQY
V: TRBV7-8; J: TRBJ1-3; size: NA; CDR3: ASSPPGTSGNTIY